Listed below are T cell receptor beta chains from one sample, sequenced in a study of T cell repertoires in cytomegalovirus infection. TCRdb processed the reads anew with MiXCR; each CDR3 protein has one entry. The data show about 740,000 distinct CDR3 sequences, roughly 36% seen once. Sequencing used PBMCs. The receptor source for this set is a human donor in good health (CMV status not recorded). Some clones in this sample may be carry-over from other donors' samples. Both conserved end residues are part of each CDR3. Fields, in order: V gene, J gene, D gene, clone size, CDR3 DNA, CDR3 protein. D genes are given only for firm matches. Clone size is shown for a subset of rows, as once, few, many or a class of expanded clone.

TRBV6-1	TRBJ1-1	-	-	TGTGCCAGCAGTGAAGGCCGGGGGTTGTGGGCGCGTGAAGCTTTCTTT	CASSEGRGLWAREAFF
TRBV20-1	TRBJ2-2	TRBD2	-	TGCAGTGCTAGGCTAGCGGGAGGGTCCGGGGAGCTGTTTTTT	CSARLAGGSGELFF
TRBV19	TRBJ2-1	TRBD2	few	TGTGCCAGTAGTGCCGACCTTCAGCGGGGGAGCTACAATGAGCAGTTCTTC	CASSADLQRGSYNEQFF
TRBV12-3/TRBV12-4	TRBJ1-6	-	-	TGTGCCAGCAGACTCATTAATTCACCCCTCCACTTT	CASRLINSPLHF
TRBV11-3	TRBJ2-2	TRBD1	few	TGTGCCAGCAGCTTAGCCGGGACAGGGGGTAGGACCGGGGAGCTGTTTTTT	CASSLAGTGGRTGELFF
TRBV28	TRBJ1-6	-	-	TGTGCCAGCAAAATTCATACAGGGTCGGGGAATTCACCCCTCCACTTT	CASKIHTGSGNSPLHF
TRBV7-8	TRBJ2-1	TRBD1	-	TGTGCCAGCAGCTTGACAGGGGGTTCGGACAATGAGCAGTTCTTC	CASSLTGGSDNEQFF
TRBV7-2	TRBJ2-2	-	many	TGTGCCAGCAGCTCGACAGTGTCCGGGGAGCTGTTTTTT	CASSSTVSGELFF
TRBV28	TRBJ2-2	-	-	TGTGCCAGCAGGAGACCCGGACGCAACACCGGGGAGCTGTTTTTT	CASRRPGRNTGELFF
TRBV7-9	TRBJ2-1	TRBD1	few	TGTGCCAGCAGCCCGAAGGACAGGGTTGGCAATGAGCAGTTCTTC	CASSPKDRVGNEQFF
TRBV12-3/TRBV12-4	TRBJ2-4	-	few	TGTGCCAGCAGTTTTCATTTGGGGCAGGGTAACATTCAGTACTTC	CASSFHLGQGNIQYF
TRBV28	TRBJ2-7	-	many	TGTGCCAGCGGAAGGGGATCCTACGAGCAGTACTTC	CASGRGSYEQYF
TRBV27	TRBJ2-2	TRBD2	-	TGTGCCAGCGGGCTAGCGGGATTGAACACCGGGGAGCTGTTTTTT	CASGLAGLNTGELFF
TRBV7-3	TRBJ2-7	TRBD1	few	TGTGCCAGCAGCTTATTGGGACAGGCCACCGAGCAGTACTTC	CASSLLGQATEQYF